This T cell receptor delta chain was recorded in a study of gamma-delta T cells after stem cell transplantation. TCRdb reprocessed the RT-PCR reads through CATT. The repertoire consists of 2,500 to 3,000 delta-chain clones, with roughly 2.5% occurring once and the leading ten covering about 30%. This clone counts as medium-sized. Germline V gives CDR1 GEAIGNYY, CDR2 EKD. V lost 0 bases to trimming and J lost 2 bases; unmatched junction nucleotides: 20. The CDR3 length is 20 residues. J is TRDJ1 and V is TRDV2, with 7 positions matching TRDD3. The sample comprised gamma-delta T cells. This TCR derives from a human donor. It is not recorded whose cells these are; they may come from a transplant donor. The CDR3 DNA follows: TGTGCCTGTGACACCGAAGGGCTGGGGATATCACAGGGTCGGACCGATAAACTCATCTTT. Residues: CACDTEGLGISQGRTDKLIF.